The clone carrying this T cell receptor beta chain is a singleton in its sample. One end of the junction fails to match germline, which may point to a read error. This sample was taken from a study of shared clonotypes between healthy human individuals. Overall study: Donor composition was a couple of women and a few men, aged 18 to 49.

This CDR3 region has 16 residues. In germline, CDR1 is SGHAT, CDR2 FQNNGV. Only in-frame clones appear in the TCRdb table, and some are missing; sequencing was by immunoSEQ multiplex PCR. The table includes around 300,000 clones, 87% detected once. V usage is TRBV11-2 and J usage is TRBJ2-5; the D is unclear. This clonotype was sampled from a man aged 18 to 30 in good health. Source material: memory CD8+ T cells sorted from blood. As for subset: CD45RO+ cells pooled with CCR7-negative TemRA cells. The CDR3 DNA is TGTGCCAGTAGCTTAATCGTCGACTCCCTCCAAGAGACCCAGTACTTC. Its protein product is CASSLIVDSLQETQYF.